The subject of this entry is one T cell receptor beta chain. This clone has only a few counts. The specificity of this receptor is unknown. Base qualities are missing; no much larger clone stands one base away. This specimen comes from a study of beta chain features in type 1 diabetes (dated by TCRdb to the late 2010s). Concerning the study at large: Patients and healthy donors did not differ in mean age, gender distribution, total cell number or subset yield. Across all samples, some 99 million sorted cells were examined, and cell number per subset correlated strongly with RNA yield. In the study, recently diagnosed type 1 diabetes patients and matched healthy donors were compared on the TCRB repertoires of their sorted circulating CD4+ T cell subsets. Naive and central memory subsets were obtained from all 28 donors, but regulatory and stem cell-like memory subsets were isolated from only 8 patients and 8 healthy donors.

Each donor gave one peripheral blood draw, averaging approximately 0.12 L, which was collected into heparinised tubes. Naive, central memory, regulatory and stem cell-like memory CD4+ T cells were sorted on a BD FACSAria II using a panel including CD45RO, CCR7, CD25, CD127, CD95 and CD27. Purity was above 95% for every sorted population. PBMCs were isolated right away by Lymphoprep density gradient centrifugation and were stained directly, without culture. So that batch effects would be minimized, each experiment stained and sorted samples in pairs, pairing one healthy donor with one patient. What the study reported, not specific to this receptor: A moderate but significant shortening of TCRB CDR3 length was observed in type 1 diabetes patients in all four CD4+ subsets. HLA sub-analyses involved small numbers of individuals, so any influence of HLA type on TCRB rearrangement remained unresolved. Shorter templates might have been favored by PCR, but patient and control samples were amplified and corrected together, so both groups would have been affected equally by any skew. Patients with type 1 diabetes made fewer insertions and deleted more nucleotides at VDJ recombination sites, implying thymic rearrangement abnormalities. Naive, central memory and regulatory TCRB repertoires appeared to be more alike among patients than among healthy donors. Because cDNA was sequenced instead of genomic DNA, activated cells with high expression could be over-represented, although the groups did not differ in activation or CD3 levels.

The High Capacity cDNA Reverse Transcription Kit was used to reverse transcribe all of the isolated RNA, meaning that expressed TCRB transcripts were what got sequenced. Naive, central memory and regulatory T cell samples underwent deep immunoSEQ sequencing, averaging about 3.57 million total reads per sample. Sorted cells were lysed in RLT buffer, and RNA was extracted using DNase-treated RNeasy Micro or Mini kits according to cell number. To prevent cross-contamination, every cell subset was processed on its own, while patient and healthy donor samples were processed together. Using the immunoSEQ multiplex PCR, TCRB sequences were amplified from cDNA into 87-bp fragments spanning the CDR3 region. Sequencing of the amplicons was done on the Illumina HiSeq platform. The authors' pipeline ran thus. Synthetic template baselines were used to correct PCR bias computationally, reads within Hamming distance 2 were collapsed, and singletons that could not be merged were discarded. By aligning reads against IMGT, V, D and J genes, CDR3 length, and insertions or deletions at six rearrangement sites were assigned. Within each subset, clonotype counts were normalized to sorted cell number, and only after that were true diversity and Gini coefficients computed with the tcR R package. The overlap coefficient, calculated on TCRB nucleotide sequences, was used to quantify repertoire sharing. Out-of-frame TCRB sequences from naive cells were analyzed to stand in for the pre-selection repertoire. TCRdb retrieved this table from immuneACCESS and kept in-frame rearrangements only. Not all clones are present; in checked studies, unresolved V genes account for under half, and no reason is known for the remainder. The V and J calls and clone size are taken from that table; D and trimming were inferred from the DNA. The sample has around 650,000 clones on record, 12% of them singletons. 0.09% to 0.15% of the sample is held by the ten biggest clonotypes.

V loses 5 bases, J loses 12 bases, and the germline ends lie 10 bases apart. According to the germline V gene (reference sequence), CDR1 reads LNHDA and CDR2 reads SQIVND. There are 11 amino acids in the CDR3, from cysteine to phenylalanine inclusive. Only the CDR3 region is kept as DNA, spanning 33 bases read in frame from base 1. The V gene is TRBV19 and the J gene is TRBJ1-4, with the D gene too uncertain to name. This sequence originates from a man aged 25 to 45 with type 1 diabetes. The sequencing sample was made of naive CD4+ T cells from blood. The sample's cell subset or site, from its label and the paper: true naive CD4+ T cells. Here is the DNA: TGTGCCAGTAGTCGGAGGGCGGAACTGTTTTTT. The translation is CASSRRAELFF.